This note documents a single T cell receptor beta chain sequence. Its antigen is still unknown. The sample belongs to a study of beta chain features in type 1 diabetes. Expressed TCRB transcripts were sequenced because the entire RNA isolate underwent reverse transcription. Roughly 3.6 million reads were obtained on average from naive, central memory and regulatory T cell samples. TCRdb's copy holds only in-frame clones and misses some; the assay was immunoSEQ multiplex PCR. The sample lists about 40,000 clones, 50% to 75% occurring once. Study-wide results and caveats: A closer apparent resemblance between naive, central memory and Treg TCRB repertoires was seen in patients than in healthy donors.

The CDR3 loop spans 15 amino acids. Germline values: CDR1 SGHDT, CDR2 YYEEEE. The V segment lost 4 bases and the J segment 3 bases; nucleotides outside the gene matches: 10. Material: Tregs from blood. This receptor was taken from a woman between 25 and 40 years old in good health. J is TRBJ2-7 and V is TRBV5-6; 7 nucleotides align to TRBD1. The CDR3 region has the DNA TGTGCCAGCAGCCCAACAGGGGCTACTAGCTACGAGCAGTACTTC. It specifies CASSPTGATSYEQYF.